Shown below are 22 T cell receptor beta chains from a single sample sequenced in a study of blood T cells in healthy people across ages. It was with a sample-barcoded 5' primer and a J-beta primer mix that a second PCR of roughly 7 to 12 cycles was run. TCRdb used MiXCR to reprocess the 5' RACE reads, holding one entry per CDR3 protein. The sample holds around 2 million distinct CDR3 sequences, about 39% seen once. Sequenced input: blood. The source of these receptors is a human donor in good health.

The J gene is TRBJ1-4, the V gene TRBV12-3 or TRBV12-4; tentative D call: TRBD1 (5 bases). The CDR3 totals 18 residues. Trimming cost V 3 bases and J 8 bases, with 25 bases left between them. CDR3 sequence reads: CASSFLFPVGQGEEKLFF. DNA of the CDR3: TGTGCCAGCAGTTTTTTATTCCCAGTAGGGCAGGGCGAGGAAAAACTGTTTTTT.

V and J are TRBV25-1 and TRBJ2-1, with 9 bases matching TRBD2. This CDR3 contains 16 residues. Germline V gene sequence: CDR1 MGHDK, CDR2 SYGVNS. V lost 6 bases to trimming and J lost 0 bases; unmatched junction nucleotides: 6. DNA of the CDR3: TGTGCCAGCAGAGGGTTTAGCGGGGGCTCCTACAATGAGCAGTTCTTC. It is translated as CASRGFSGGSYNEQFF.

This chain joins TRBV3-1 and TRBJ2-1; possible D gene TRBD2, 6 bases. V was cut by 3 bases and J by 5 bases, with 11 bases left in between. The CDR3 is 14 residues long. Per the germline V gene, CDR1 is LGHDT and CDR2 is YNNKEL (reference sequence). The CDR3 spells CASSQRDFDNEQFF. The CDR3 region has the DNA TGTGCCAGCAGCCAGCGGGACTTCGACAATGAGCAGTTCTTC.

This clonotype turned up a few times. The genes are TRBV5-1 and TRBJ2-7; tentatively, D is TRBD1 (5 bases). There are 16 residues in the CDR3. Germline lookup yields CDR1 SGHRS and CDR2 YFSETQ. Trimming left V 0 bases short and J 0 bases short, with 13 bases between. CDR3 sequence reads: CASSLAGLPSSYEQYF. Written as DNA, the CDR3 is TGCGCCAGCAGCTTGGCAGGGCTTCCAAGCTCCTACGAGCAGTACTTC.

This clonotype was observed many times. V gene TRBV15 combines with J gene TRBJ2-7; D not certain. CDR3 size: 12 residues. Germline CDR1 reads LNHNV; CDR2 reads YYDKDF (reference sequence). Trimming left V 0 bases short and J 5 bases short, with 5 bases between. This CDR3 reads CATSRDGHEQYF. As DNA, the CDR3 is TGTGCCACCAGCAGAGATGGACACGAGCAGTACTTC.

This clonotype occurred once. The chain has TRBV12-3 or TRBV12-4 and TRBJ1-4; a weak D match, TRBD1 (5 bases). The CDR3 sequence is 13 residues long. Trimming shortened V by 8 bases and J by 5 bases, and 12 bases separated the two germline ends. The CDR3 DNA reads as TGTGCCAGCTGCCGGGACCGCAATGAAAAACTGTTTTTT. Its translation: CASCRDRNEKLFF.

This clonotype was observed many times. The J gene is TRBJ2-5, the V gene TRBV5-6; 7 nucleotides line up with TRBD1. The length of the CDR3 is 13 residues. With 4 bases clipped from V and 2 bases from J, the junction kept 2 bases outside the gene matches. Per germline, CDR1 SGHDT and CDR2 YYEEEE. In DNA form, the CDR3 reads TGTGCCAGCAGCAGGGGGCCTCAAGAGACCCAGTACTTC. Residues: CASSRGPQETQYF.

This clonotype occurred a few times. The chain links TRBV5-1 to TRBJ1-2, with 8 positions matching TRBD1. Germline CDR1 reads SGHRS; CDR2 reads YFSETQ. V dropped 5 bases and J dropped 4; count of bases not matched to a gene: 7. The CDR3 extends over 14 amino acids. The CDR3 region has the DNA TGCGCCAGCAGAAACTTGACAGGGGCCTATGGCTACACCTTC. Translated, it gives CASRNLTGAYGYTF.

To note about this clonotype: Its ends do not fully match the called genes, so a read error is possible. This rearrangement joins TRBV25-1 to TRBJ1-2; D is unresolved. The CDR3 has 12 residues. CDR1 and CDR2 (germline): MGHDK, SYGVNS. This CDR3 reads CASREYGSGYTF. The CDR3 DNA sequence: TGTGCCAGCAGGGAATATGGGAGTGGCTACACCTTC.

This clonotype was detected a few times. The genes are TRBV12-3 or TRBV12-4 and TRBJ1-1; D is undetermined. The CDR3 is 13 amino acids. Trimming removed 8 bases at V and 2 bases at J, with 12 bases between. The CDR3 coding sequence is TGTGCCAGCTCGCAGTTCGGTAACACTGAAGCTTTCTTT. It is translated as CASSQFGNTEAFF.

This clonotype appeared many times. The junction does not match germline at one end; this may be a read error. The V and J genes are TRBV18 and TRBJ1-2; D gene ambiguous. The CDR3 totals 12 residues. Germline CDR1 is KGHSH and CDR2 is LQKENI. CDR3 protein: CASSPQNYGYTF. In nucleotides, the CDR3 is TGTGCCAGCTCCCCACAAAACTATGGCTACACCTTC.

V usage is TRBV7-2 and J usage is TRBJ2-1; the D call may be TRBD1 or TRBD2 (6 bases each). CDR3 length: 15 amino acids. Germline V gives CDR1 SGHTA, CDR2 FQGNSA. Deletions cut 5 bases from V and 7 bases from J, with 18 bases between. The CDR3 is CASSRSPGAGNEQFF. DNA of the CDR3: TGTGCCAGCAGCCGATCCCCAGGGGCGGGGAATGAGCAGTTCTTC.

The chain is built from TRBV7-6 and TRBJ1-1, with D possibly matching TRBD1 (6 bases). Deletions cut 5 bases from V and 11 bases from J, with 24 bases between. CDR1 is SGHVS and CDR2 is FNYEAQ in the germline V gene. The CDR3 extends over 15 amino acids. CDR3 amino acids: CASSALLGEGVRAFF. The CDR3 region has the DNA TGTGCCAGCAGCGCTTTACTTGGGGAGGGGGTCCGGGCTTTCTTT.

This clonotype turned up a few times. CDR3 DNA sequence: TGCAGTGCTAGAGGGGCAGACTATGGCTACACCTTC. It specifies CSARGADYGYTF. The chain recombines TRBV20-1 with TRBJ1-2; D unclear. This CDR3 spans 12 amino acids. Trimming took off 1 base at V and 3 bases at J, with 6 bases between the two ends. Germline CDR1 reads DFQATT; CDR2 reads SNEGSKA (reference sequence).

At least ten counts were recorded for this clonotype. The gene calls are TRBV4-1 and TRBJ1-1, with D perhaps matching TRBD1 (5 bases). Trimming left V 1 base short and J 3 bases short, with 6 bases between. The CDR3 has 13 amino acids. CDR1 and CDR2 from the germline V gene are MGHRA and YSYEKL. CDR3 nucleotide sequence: TGCGCCAGCAGCCAAGGGGGGTACACTGAAGCTTTCTTT. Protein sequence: CASSQGGYTEAFF.

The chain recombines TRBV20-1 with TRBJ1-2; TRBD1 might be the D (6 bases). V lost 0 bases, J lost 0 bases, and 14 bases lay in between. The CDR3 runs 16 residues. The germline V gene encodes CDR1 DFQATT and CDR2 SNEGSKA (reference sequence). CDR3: CSAREAGASANYGYTF. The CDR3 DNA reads TGCAGTGCTAGAGAGGCGGGGGCCAGCGCTAACTATGGCTACACCTTC.

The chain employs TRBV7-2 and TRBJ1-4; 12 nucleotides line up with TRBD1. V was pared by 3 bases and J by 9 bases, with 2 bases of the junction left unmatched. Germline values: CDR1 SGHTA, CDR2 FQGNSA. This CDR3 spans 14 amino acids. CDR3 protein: CASSFGTGGQKLFF. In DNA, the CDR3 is TGTGCCAGCAGCTTCGGGACAGGGGGCCAAAAACTGTTTTTT.

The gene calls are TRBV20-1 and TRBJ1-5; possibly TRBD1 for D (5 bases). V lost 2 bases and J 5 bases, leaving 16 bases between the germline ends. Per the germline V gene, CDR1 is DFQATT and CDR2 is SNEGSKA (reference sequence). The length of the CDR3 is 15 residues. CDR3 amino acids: CSARRWGVGDQPQHF. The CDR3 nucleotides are TGCAGTGCTAGAAGGTGGGGGGTGGGGGATCAGCCCCAGCATTTT.

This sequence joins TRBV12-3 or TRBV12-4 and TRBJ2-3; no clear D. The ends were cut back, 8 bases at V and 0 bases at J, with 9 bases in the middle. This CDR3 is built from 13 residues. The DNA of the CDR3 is TGTGCCAGCTTAATAACTAGCACAGATACGCAGTATTTT. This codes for CASLITSTDTQYF.

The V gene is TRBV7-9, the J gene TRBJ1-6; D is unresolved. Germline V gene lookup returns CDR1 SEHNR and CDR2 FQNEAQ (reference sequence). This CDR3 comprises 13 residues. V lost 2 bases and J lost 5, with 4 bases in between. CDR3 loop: CASSLRNNSPLHF. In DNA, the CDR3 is TGTGCCAGCAGCTTAAGAAATAATTCACCCCTCCACTTT.

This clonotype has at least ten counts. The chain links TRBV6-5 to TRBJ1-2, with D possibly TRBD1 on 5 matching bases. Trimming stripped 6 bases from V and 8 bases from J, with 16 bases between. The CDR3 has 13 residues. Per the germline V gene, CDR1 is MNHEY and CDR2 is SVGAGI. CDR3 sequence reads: CASRPGQGSGYTF. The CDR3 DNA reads TGTGCCAGCAGACCCGGGCAGGGTTCGGGCTACACCTTC.

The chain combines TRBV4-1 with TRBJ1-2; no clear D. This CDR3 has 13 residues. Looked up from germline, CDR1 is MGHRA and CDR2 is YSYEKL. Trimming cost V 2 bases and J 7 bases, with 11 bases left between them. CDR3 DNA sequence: TGCGCCAGCAGCCAACTAAATCTCATTGGCTACACCTTC. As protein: CASSQLNLIGYTF.